What follows are 10 T cell receptor beta chains derived from one specimen sequenced in a study of beta chain features in type 1 diabetes (dated by TCRdb to the late 2010s). Antigens of these TCRs are unknown. The library was built by means of the immunoSEQ multiplex PCR assay. The High Capacity cDNA Reverse Transcription Kit was used to reverse transcribe all of the isolated RNA, meaning that expressed TCRB transcripts were what got sequenced. Held by TCRdb, this immuneACCESS table contains in-frame sequences only and omits some clones. Under half of the omission traces to an unresolved V gene where checked; the cause of the rest is unknown. The sample data list about 340,000 clones, and about a tenth of these were observed just once. More than 0.8% of the sample is held by the ten biggest clonotypes. On the study overall, not on this receptor specifically: A moderate but significant shortening of TCRB CDR3 length was observed in type 1 diabetes patients in all four CD4+ subsets.

Sequenced sample: central memory CD4+ T cells from blood. The receptor set was obtained from a man aged 30 to 45 with type 1 diabetes.

This clone was counted a few times. The germline gene is not matched at one end of the junction; a read error may be the cause. The rearrangement links TRBV7-2 to TRBJ1-4; D call uncertain. CDR3 length equals 12 residues. Germline V lookup: CDR1 SGHTA, CDR2 FQGNSA. The CDR3 region has the DNA TGTGCCAGCAGCGTAGCGACAGAAAAACTGTTTTTT. It yields the protein CASSVATEKLFF.

CDR3 protein: CASSYEKTQYF. The CDR3 nucleotides are TGTGCCAGCAGTTACGAGAAGACCCAGTACTTC. This chain links TRBV6-5 with TRBJ2-5; D gene ambiguous. Germline CDR1 reads MNHEY; CDR2 reads SVGAGI. Trimming removed 2 bases at V and 6 bases at J, with 4 bases between. The CDR3 spans 11 residues.

This clone was counted between two and nine times. The chain has TRBV10-3 and TRBJ2-7; unclear D gene. CDR3 size: 14 residues. CDR1 and CDR2 from the germline V gene are ENHRY and SYGVKD. V was clipped by 4 bases and J by 1 base, with 11 bases between them. CDR3 protein: CAISGSGTSYEQYF. In DNA, the CDR3 is TGTGCCATCAGTGGGTCAGGAACATCCTACGAGCAGTACTTC.

V gene TRBV11-2 combines with J gene TRBJ1-6; D perhaps matches TRBD1 (6 bases). The CDR3 contains 14 residues. V lost 5 bases, J lost 16 bases, and 21 bases lay in between. Germline values: CDR1 SGHAT, CDR2 FQNNGV. CDR3 nucleotide sequence: TGTGCCAGCAGCACAGGGACGGCTTCTCTCAGACTCCACTTT. As protein: CASSTGTASLRLHF.

This chain connects TRBV19 to TRBJ1-1, with D maybe TRBD1 (6 bases). V was shortened by 6 bases and J by 9 bases, with 14 bases between the two germline ends. The germline V gene has CDR1 LNHDA and CDR2 SQIVND (reference sequence). This CDR3 has 12 amino acids. The DNA for the CDR3 is TGTGCCAGTAGGAGCAGGGGTTTTCAAGCTTTCTTT. Translating gives CASRSRGFQAFF.

CDR3 nucleotides: TGTGCCAGTCGTCGGTTCGATTCACCCCTCCACTTT. Its protein product is CASRRFDSPLHF. This chain links TRBV28 with TRBJ1-6, with unresolved D. CDR3 size: 12 residues. From germline, CDR1 is MDHEN and CDR2 SYDVKM. Deletions cut 9 bases from V and 8 bases from J, with 11 bases between.

The rearrangement joins TRBV6-5 to TRBJ2-1; the match to TRBD1 covers 7 bases. The trim removed 5 bases at V and 2 bases at J, leaving 6 bases unmatched. CDR3 length: 15 amino acids. CDR1 MNHEY and CDR2 SVGAGI come from the germline V gene. CDR3 sequence reads: CASSNRQGAYNEQFF. The CDR3 DNA follows: TGTGCCAGCAGTAACCGACAGGGCGCCTACAATGAGCAGTTCTTC.

Of note for this clone: Other DNA sequences in the same sample also yield this CDR3. The V gene is TRBV28, the J gene TRBJ1-1; D gene unclear. V gave up 1 base and J gave up 3 bases, with 3 bases separating them. CDR1 and CDR2 from the germline V gene are MDHEN and SYDVKM. This CDR3 is built from 12 residues. In DNA, the CDR3 is TGTGCCAGCAGTTTATCCCACACTGAAGCTTTCTTT. It codes for CASSLSHTEAFF.

A few counts support this clone. This chain uses TRBV6-5 with TRBJ1-2, with 11 bases identical to TRBD1. The V segment lost 2 bases and the J segment 2 bases; nucleotides outside the gene matches: 4. CDR1 is MNHEY and CDR2 is SVGAGI in the germline V gene. This CDR3 spans 16 amino acids. This CDR3 reads CASSYTWDRGNYGYTF. CDR3 sequence (DNA): TGTGCCAGCAGTTACACGTGGGACAGGGGGAACTATGGCTACACCTTC.

This clone has just a few counts. The chain has TRBV7-9 and TRBJ2-5, with a weak D call TRBD1 (7 bases). Trimming took 1 base from V and 1 from J, leaving 10 bases between them. The germline gives CDR1 SEHNR, CDR2 FQNEAQ (reference sequence). CDR3 length: 15 residues. As DNA, the CDR3 is TGTGCCAGCAGCTTAGGCCAGGGGGGCCAAGAGACCCAGTACTTC. This encodes CASSLGQGGQETQYF.